This T cell receptor beta chain comes out of a study of blood T cell repertoires in COVID-19. Study in general: Acute and convalescent COVID-19 samples came from the United States, Italy and Spain. T cells, B-cell-depleted T cells, or PBMCs provided the cDNA or gDNA that served as material.

In the original workflow: Amplified reference gene primers provided the basis for estimating nucleated cell counts. Sequencing was performed with immunoSEQ multiplex PCR; in TCRdb, only in-frame clones are kept and a portion is missing. V and J calls and clone size follow that table, whereas D and trimming were derived from the DNA. The sample lists around 290,000 clones, 80% to 95% seen once, with more than 0.95% in the top ten. Trimming took 0 bases from V and 4 from J, leaving 10 bases between them. From germline, CDR1 is GTSNPN and CDR2 SVGIG (reference sequence). The CDR3 extends over 14 amino acids.

The sequenced sample consisted of PBMCs or T cells enriched from blood (not recorded which). J is TRBJ1-3 and V is TRBV30; D gene ambiguous. The TCR comes from a woman in her 30s who had recovered from COVID-19. CDR3 nucleotides: TGTGCCTGGAGTGTACAAGTATCAGGAAACACCATATATTTT. Translating it yields CAWSVQVSGNTIYF.